This T cell receptor (beta chain) was sequenced for a study of identical twins. Study results and caveats: Clonotypes of the beta chain that were abundant in cord blood carried fewer insertions (memory repertoires showed none).

Among all donors, each was a healthy Caucasian. Carrying unique molecular identifiers, the cDNA also gained a universal primer site through template switching. TCRdb redid the calling of the 5' RACE reads with MiXCR, one entry per CDR3 protein. The sample consists of approximately 260,000 distinct CDR3 sequences, over 12% of them appearing once. This clonotype was recorded many times. What it binds is unknown. CDR3 length: 14 residues. V was pared by 4 bases and J by 4 bases, with 12 bases between. Sequencing input: memory (CD45RO+) T cells sorted from blood. The genes are TRBV12-3 or TRBV12-4 and TRBJ2-3, with D uncertain. The receptor was derived from a woman aged 18-29 years in good health. The CDR3: CASSSRGGADTQYF. In DNA, the CDR3 is TGTGCCAGCAGTTCCCGTGGTGGGGCAGATACGCAGTATTTT.